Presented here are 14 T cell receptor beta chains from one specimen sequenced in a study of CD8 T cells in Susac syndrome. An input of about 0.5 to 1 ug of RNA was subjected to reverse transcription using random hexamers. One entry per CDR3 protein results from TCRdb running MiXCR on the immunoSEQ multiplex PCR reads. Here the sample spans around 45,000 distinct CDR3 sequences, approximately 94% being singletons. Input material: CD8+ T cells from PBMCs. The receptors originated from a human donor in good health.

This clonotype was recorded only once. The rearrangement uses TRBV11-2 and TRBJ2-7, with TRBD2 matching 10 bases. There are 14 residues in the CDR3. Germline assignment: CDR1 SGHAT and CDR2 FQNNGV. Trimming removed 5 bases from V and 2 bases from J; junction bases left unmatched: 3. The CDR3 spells CASSLAGVTYEQYF. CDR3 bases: TGTGCCAGCAGCCTAGCGGGAGTCACCTACGAGCAGTACTTC.

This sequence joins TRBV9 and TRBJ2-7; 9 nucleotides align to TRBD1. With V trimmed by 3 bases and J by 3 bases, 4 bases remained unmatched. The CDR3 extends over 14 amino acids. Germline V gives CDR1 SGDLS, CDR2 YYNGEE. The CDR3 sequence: CASSGGTGLYEQYF. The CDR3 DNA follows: TGTGCCAGCAGCGGAGGGACAGGGCTCTACGAGCAGTACTTC.

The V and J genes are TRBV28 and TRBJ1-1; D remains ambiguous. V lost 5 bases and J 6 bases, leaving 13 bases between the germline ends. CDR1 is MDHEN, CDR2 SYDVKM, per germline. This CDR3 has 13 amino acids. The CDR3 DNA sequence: TGTGCCAGCAGTCTCGTTCGCGGCGCTGAAGCTTTCTTT. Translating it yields CASSLVRGAEAFF.

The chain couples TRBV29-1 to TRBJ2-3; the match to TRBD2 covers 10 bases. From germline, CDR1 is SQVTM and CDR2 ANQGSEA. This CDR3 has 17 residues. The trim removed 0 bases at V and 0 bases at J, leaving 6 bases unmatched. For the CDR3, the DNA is TGCAGCGTTGAAGATCTAGCGGGAGCAAGAAGCACAGATACGCAGTATTTT. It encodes CSVEDLAGARSTDTQYF.

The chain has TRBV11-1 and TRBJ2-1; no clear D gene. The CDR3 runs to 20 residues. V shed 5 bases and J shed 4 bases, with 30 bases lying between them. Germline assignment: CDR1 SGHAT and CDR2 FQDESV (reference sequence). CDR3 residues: CASSPGPSRLAPTIYNEQFF. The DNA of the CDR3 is TGTGCCAGCAGCCCCGGGCCTTCGCGACTGGCCCCTACCATTTACAATGAGCAGTTCTTC.

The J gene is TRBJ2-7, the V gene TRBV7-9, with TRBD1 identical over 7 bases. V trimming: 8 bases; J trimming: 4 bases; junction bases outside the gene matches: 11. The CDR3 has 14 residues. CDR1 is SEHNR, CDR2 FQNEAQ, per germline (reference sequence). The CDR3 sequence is CASGKPGQPYEQYF. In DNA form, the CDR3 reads TGTGCCAGCGGAAAACCGGGACAGCCATACGAGCAGTACTTC.

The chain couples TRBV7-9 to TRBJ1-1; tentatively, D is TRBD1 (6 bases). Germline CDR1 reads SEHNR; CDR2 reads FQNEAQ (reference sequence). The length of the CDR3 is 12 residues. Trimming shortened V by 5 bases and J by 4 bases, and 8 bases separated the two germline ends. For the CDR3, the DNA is TGTGCCAGCAGCCACAGGGCCACTGAAGCTTTCTTT. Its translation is CASSHRATEAFF.

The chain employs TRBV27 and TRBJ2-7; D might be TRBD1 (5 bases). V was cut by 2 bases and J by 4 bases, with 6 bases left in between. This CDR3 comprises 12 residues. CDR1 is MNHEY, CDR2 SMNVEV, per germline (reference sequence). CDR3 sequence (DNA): TGTGCCAGCAGTTTACAGGGTTACGAGCAGTACTTC. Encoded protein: CASSLQGYEQYF.

The CDR3 bases are TGTGCCAGCAGTCACCGTTCGACAGGCTACGGAGAGACCCAGTACTTC. This codes for CASSHRSTGYGETQYF. This chain joins TRBV12-3 or TRBV12-4 and TRBJ2-5, with D maybe TRBD1 (6 bases). V was pared by 5 bases and J by 4 bases, with 20 bases between. CDR3 size: 16 residues.

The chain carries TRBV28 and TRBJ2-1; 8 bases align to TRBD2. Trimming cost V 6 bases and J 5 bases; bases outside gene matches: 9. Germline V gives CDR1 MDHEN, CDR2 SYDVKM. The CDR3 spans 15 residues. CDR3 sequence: CASSVAGLEHNEQFF. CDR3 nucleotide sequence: TGTGCCAGCAGCGTAGCGGGGCTCGAACACAATGAGCAGTTCTTC.

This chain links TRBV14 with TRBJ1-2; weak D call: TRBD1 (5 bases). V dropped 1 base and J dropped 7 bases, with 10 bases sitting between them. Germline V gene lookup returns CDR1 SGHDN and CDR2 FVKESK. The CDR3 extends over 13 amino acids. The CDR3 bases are TGTGCCAGCAGCCAAGGACCGGGGGGTGGCTACACCTTC. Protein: CASSQGPGGGYTF.

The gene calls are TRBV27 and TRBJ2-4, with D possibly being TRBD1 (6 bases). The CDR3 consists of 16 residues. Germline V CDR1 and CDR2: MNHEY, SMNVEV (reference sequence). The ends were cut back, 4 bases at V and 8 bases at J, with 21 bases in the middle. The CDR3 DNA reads TGTGCCAGCAGTTCTCGGGTAGGGGGAGTGGTGGACATTCAGTACTTC. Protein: CASSSRVGGVVDIQYF.

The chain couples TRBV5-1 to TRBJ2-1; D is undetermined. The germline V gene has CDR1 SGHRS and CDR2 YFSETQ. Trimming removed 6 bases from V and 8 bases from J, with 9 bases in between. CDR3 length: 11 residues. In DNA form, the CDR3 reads TGCGCCAGCATTGGATCTCATGAGCAGTTCTTC. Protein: CASIGSHEQFF.

CDR3 residues: CASMRREGKKLFF. The CDR3 DNA follows: TGTGCCAGCATGCGAAGGGAGGGTAAAAAACTGTTTTTT. The chain recombines TRBV12-3 or TRBV12-4 with TRBJ1-4; no clear D gene. This CDR3 is built from 13 residues. The V and J ends lost 7 bases and 9 bases respectively, with 15 bases between them.